This paragraph reports one T cell receptor beta chain. One entry per CDR3 protein results from TCRdb running MiXCR on the 5' RACE reads. This table holds around 92,000 distinct CDR3 sequences, 11% found once. This sample was included in a study of early T cells in non-severe SARS-CoV-2 infection. Trimming stripped 7 bases from V and 4 bases from J, with 20 bases between. This CDR3 region has 15 residues. Per the germline V gene, CDR1 is DFQATT and CDR2 is SNEGSKA (reference sequence). Sequencing was done on a sample of whole blood. The chain uses TRBV20-1 and TRBJ2-1; the D call may be TRBD1 or TRBD2 (6 bases each). The receptor's source is an adult who was a healthcare worker with PCR-confirmed SARS-CoV-2 infection or an uninfected control (not recorded which). CDR3 in DNA: TGCAGTGGTGTTCAGGGGACTTCAACTTACAATGAGCAGTTCTTC. Residues: CSGVQGTSTYNEQFF.